Sequencing of this T cell receptor (beta chain) was carried out in a study of T cell responses to AZD1222 COVID-19 vaccine. Study-wide findings and caveats: Sampling that yielded the repertoires occurred only after the peak T cell response. Variant regions that are unmutated are reportedly the target of nearly half of spike-specific TCRs.

The table came from immunoSEQ multiplex PCR; TCRdb's copy has only in-frame clones and leaves some out. This table has around 120,000 clones, about nine tenths appearing once. The CDR3 extends over 15 amino acids. Germline CDR1 is SGHVS and CDR2 is FQNEAQ. Trimming took 1 base from V and 4 from J, leaving 13 bases between them. To note about this clone: Its antigen is not known.

This sequence originates from an adult in good health. The sequences come from peripheral blood, collected on day 0 of AZD1222 vaccination. The rearrangement uses TRBV7-8 and TRBJ1-1, with unresolved D. CDR3 sequence (DNA): TGTGCCAGCAGCTTAGGAAAAATGAGAGGCACTGAAGCTTTCTTT. Residues: CASSLGKMRGTEAFF.